These 18 T cell receptor beta chains came from one sample sequenced in a study of T cell responses to AZD1222 COVID-19 vaccine. Method: immunoSEQ multiplex PCR; TCRdb's copy keeps in-frame clones and lacks some. The sample has 150,000 to 180,000 clones, about 90% seen once. This material consisted of peripheral blood, taken 28 days after the second AZD1222 dose. These receptors were taken from an adult who received the AZD1222 COVID-19 vaccine.

Note on this clone: This sequence is one base from a far larger clone and is likely a read error. This chain links TRBV6-5 with TRBJ2-3; the D is unclear. CDR3 size: 11 residues. V dropped 7 bases and J dropped 1 base, with 3 bases sitting between them. From germline, CDR1 is MNHEY and CDR2 SVGAGI. CDR3: CASTRTDTQYF. For the CDR3, the DNA is TGTGCCAGCACCCGCACAGATACGCAGTATTTT.

On this clone itself: The sample holds other DNA sequences that translate to the same CDR3. V usage is TRBV7-8 and J usage is TRBJ1-3; D is unclear. V was pared by 5 bases and J by 3 bases, with 5 bases between. The CDR3 covers 12 residues. CDR1 is SGHVS and CDR2 is FQNEAQ in the germline V gene. The DNA for the CDR3 is TGTGCCAGCAGCCCGGGTGGAAACACCATATATTTT. It encodes CASSPGGNTIYF.

The chain uses TRBV28 and TRBJ2-2; D gene unclear. V shed 2 bases and J shed 2 bases, with 0 bases lying between them. This CDR3 region has 12 residues. The germline V gene has CDR1 MDHEN and CDR2 SYDVKM. This CDR3 is CASSLNTGELFF. CDR3 nucleotide sequence: TGTGCCAGCAGTTTAAACACCGGGGAGCTGTTTTTT.

The chain uses TRBV30 and TRBJ1-5, with no clear D. CDR1 is GTSNPN, CDR2 SVGIG, per germline (reference sequence). The CDR3 length is 13 residues. Trimming pared 3 bases from V and 6 bases from J, leaving 12 bases between. CDR3 amino acids: CAWSPSVGQPQHF. DNA of the CDR3: TGTGCCTGGAGCCCCTCCGTCGGTCAGCCCCAGCATTTT.

The genes are TRBV6-5 and TRBJ2-1; 10 bases are shared with TRBD2. The CDR3 extends over 15 amino acids. Per germline, CDR1 MNHEY and CDR2 SVGAGI. The trim removed 5 bases at V and 2 bases at J, leaving 3 bases unmatched. CDR3 bases: TGTGCCAGCAGTATTCTAGCGGGGGCCTACAATGAGCAGTTCTTC. Translated, it gives CASSILAGAYNEQFF.

The chain carries TRBV7-9 and TRBJ2-1; no definite D call. V lost 5 bases and J lost 0, with 17 bases in between. The CDR3 consists of 17 residues. CDR1 is SEHNR, CDR2 FQNEAQ, per germline (reference sequence). CDR3 sequence reads: CASSPPYRFSSYNEQFF. As DNA, the CDR3 is TGTGCCAGCAGCCCCCCTTACCGGTTTAGCTCCTACAATGAGCAGTTCTTC. The entire variable domain, with the rest obtained from reference TRBV7-9 and TRBJ2-1, is as follows: DTGVSQNPRHKITKRGQNVTFRCDPISEHNRLYWYRQTLGQGPEFLTYFQNEAQLEKSRLLSDRFSAERPKGSFSTLEIQRTEQGDSAMYLCASSPPYRFSSYNEQFFGPGTRLTVL.

The CDR3 sequence is CASSLEGDTGELFF. In nucleotides, the CDR3 is TGTGCCAGCAGCTTAGAAGGGGACACCGGGGAGCTGTTTTTT. The rearrangement uses TRBV7-3 and TRBJ2-2, with a tentative D call TRBD1 (5 bases). The V and J ends lost 2 bases and 3 bases respectively, with 7 bases between them. Per the germline V gene, CDR1 is SGHTA and CDR2 is FQGTGA. The CDR3 has 14 amino acids.

The chain recombines TRBV5-4 with TRBJ2-1; 14 positions match TRBD2. The CDR3 sequence is 20 residues long. Trimming at V came to 1 base and at J to 0 bases, leaving 9 bases not matched to a gene. Looked up from germline, CDR1 is SGHNT and CDR2 is YYREEE (reference sequence). The CDR3 DNA reads as TGTGCCAGCAGCTTGTCCGGGGGACTAGCGGGAGTAAGCTCCTACAATGAGCAGTTCTTC. Translating gives CASSLSGGLAGVSSYNEQFF. The whole variable domain, remainder taken from reference TRBV5-4 and TRBJ2-1, is ETGVTQSPTHLIKTRGQQVTLRCSSQSGHNTVSWYQQALGQGPQFIFQYYREEENGRGNFPPRFSGLQFPNYSSELNVNALELDDSALYLCASSLSGGLAGVSSYNEQFFGPGTRLTVL.

The rearrangement joins TRBV5-4 to TRBJ2-1; 7 nucleotides match TRBD2. Germline V gene data show CDR1 as SGHNT and CDR2 as YYREEE (reference sequence). With 6 bases clipped from V and 4 bases from J, the junction kept 10 bases outside the gene matches. The CDR3 runs to 15 residues. The CDR3 here is CASTTRGTPYNEQFF. In DNA form, the CDR3 reads TGTGCCAGCACAACGCGGGGGACTCCTTACAATGAGCAGTTCTTC.

This chain joins TRBV7-2 and TRBJ2-7, with D uncertain. The germline CDR1 and CDR2 sequences are SGHTA and FQGNSA. This CDR3 is 14 amino acids long. Trimming removed 3 bases at V and 3 bases at J, with 12 bases between. The chain's CDR3 is CASSFRSPRYEQYF. CDR3 DNA sequence: TGTGCCAGCAGCTTTAGGTCGCCGCGCTACGAGCAGTACTTC.

The chain recombines TRBV15 with TRBJ2-7; no firm D call. Trimming pared 0 bases from V and 7 bases from J, leaving 7 bases between. From germline, CDR1 is LNHNV and CDR2 YYDKDF (reference sequence). The CDR3 covers 12 residues. In nucleotides, the CDR3 is TGTGCCACCAGCAGAGAAACGTGGGAGCAGTACTTC. Protein product: CATSRETWEQYF.

The chain has TRBV29-1 and TRBJ1-2; D is perhaps TRBD1 (5 bases). Looked up from germline, CDR1 is SQVTM and CDR2 is ANQGSEA. V was clipped by 5 bases and J by 8 bases, with 21 bases between them. This CDR3 region has 14 residues. The CDR3 here is CSVNPMGGVGGYTF. The CDR3 DNA reads as TGCAGCGTTAACCCCATGGGGGGGGTTGGCGGCTACACCTTC.

This chain joins TRBV11-2 and TRBJ2-1; TRBD2 matches 8 bases. The germline V gene encodes CDR1 SGHAT and CDR2 FQNNGV. CDR3 length: 15 amino acids. V trimming: 5 bases; J trimming: 2 bases; junction bases outside the gene matches: 5. CDR3 sequence: CASSNIAGPYNEQFF. In DNA, the CDR3 is TGTGCCAGCAGCAACATAGCGGGACCCTACAATGAGCAGTTCTTC.

The gene calls are TRBV5-7 and TRBJ1-1; D gene uncertain. TRBV5-7 is reported as an ORF; its role is uncertain. Trimming removed 1 base from V and 4 bases from J, with 14 bases in between. CDR3 length: 15 residues. The CDR3 loop reads CASSLIKGLGTEAFF. CDR3 sequence (DNA): TGTGCCAGCAGCTTGATCAAGGGCTTGGGCACTGAAGCTTTCTTT.

Comments on this clone: It is unclear where the CDR3 begins or ends on the DNA, so no DNA is shown, and the CDR3 is as TCRdb lists it. This chain joins TRBV5-1 and TRBJ2-3; the DNA was not compared with TRBD1, the D call given in the table. The CDR3 has 16 amino acids, counting both end residues. Germline V gene lookup returns CDR1 SGHRS and CDR2 YFSETQ. CDR3 amino acids: CASSTSGQGVADTQYF.

This sequence joins TRBV19 and TRBJ2-2; TRBD2 agrees at 8 bases. The length of the CDR3 is 16 residues. In germline, CDR1 is LNHDA, CDR2 SQIVND (reference sequence). V was clipped by 6 bases and J by 6 bases; unmatched bases: 12. The CDR3 nucleotides are TGTGCCAGTAGGGGCCCCGGGACTAGAGAATCCGGGGAGCTGTTTTTT. Translation: CASRGPGTRESGELFF.

The rearrangement uses TRBV15 and TRBJ2-2, with unresolved D. The CDR3 has 14 amino acids. The V gene lost 0 bases and the J gene lost 4 bases, with 6 bases spanning the gap. Germline V gives CDR1 LNHNV, CDR2 YYDKDF (reference sequence). The CDR3 DNA is TGTGCCACCAGCAGAGATCTAAGCACCGGGGAGCTGTTTTTT. Translation: CATSRDLSTGELFF.

This chain joins TRBV7-2 and TRBJ1-2, with 7 bases that match TRBD1. Losses at the gene ends were 5 bases for V and 5 bases for J; bases not matched to a gene: 5. The CDR3 spans 13 residues. Germline V gene lookup returns CDR1 SGHTA and CDR2 FQGNSA. The CDR3 sequence: CASSPGQEYGYTF. The CDR3 DNA reads as TGTGCCAGCAGCCCTGGACAGGAATATGGCTACACCTTC.